This entry features one T cell receptor (beta chain) sequence. Its cognate antigen is unknown. V was pared by 0 bases and J by 1 base, with 14 bases between. In germline, CDR1 is DFQATT, CDR2 SNEGSKA (reference sequence). The CDR3 totals 16 residues. The data are from a study of T cells in Graves' hyperthyroidism and ophthalmopathy. Study-level findings and limits: Most expanded thyroid clonotypes above 0.001 also appeared in blood.

These patients, aged 18 to 65, had recently diagnosed hyperthyroidism lasting under 2 months. PBMCs were sourced from approximately 9.3 ml fresh peripheral blood. There were TCR beta CDR3 regions amplified from RNA transcripts. An initial round of RT-PCR targeting the TCR CDR3 relied on the HTBI primer set. Each CDR3 protein gets one entry after TCRdb re-called the multiplex PCR reads with MiXCR. The profile shows fewer than 500,000 distinct CDR3 sequences, approximately 15% of them singletons. Material: blood. The source is a man aged 25 to 40 with Graves' hyperthyroidism that later progressed to Graves' ophthalmopathy. V usage is TRBV20-1 and J usage is TRBJ2-3; possibly TRBD2 for D (6 bases). The CDR3 region is CSARERLAIRTDTQYF. The CDR3 region has the DNA TGCAGTGCTAGAGAAAGGCTAGCGATACGCACAGATACGCAGTATTTT.